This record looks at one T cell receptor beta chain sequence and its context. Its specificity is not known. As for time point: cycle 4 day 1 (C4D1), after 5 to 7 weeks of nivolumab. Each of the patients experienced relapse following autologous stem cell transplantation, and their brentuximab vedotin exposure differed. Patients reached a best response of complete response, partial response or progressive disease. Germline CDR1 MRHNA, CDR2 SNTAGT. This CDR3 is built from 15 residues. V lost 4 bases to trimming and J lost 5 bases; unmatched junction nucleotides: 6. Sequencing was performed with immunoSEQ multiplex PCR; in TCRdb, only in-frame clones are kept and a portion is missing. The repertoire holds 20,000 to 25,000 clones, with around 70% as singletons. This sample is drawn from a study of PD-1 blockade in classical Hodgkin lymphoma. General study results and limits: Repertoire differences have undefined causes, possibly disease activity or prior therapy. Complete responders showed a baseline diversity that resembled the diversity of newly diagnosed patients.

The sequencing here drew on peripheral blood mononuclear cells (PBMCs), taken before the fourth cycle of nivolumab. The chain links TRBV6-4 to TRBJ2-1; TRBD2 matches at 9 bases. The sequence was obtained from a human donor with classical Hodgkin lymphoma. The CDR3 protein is CASSVGASGNNEQFF. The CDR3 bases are TGTGCCAGCAGTGTAGGGGCTAGCGGGAACAATGAGCAGTTCTTC.